This is a list of T cell receptor beta chains from one sample in a study of blood T cell repertoires in COVID-19. Sequencing was performed with immunoSEQ multiplex PCR; in TCRdb, only in-frame clones are kept and a portion is missing. The sample holds 200,000 or so clones, around 83% seen once. The sample consisted of peripheral blood. These receptors all stem from a woman in her thirties or forties with acute or convalescent COVID-19. CDR3s include the opening cysteine and the closing phenylalanine or tryptophan. The order of the fields is V gene, J gene, D gene, clone size, CDR3 DNA, CDR3 protein. D genes are given only for firm matches. A clone size is listed for some rows: how often the clone was seen (once, few, many), or a class if it is expanded.

TRBV19	TRBJ1-5	NA	few	TGTGCCAGTGAGGCAGCGGTAGGACAGCCCCAGCATTTT	CASEAAVGQPQHF
TRBV5-1	TRBJ2-1	TRBD1	once	TGCGCCAGCAGCTCCAACAGGGGGAGGGAGCAGTTCTTC	CASSSNRGREQFF
TRBV12-3/TRBV12-4	TRBJ2-1	TRBD2	NA	TGTGCCACGCGGACTAGCGGACGAAATGAGCAGTTCTTC	CATRTSGRNEQFF
TRBV5-1	TRBJ1-1	NA	NA	TGCGCCAGCAGCTTGTCCGGACAGATAAACACTGAAGCTTTCTTT	CASSLSGQINTEAFF
TRBV15	TRBJ2-7	NA	few	TGTGCCACCAGCAGAGAGGCAGGGAACTACGAGCAGTACTTC	CATSREAGNYEQYF
TRBV4-2	TRBJ1-1	TRBD1	NA	TGTGCCAGCAGCCAAGAACTGGCAGGGGGCACTGAAGCTTTCTTT	CASSQELAGGTEAFF
TRBV30	TRBJ2-5	NA	NA	TGTGCCTGGTTGACAGGCGAGACCCAGTACTTC	CAWLTGETQYF
TRBV20-1	TRBJ1-5	NA	few	TGCAGTGCTATTGAGGGAGGAGGGCAGCCCCAGCATTTT	CSAIEGGGQPQHF
TRBV7-6	TRBJ1-2	NA	NA	TGTGCCAGCAGCTTAGAATCAGGGATCTTTAACTATGGCTACACCTTC	CASSLESGIFNYGYTF
TRBV11-2	TRBJ1-2	TRBD1	NA	TGTGCCAGCAGCCTCCTTTCTGCAGGGGGCATTGGCTACACCTTC	CASSLLSAGGIGYTF
TRBV6-4	TRBJ1-1	NA	NA	TGTGCCAGCAGTATCCAGGAGGACACTGAAGCTTTCTTT	CASSIQEDTEAFF
TRBV11-2	TRBJ2-7	NA	NA	TGTGCCAGCAGCTTTAACAGGGAATACTACGAGCAGTACTTC	CASSFNREYYEQYF
TRBV30	TRBJ1-5	NA	NA	TGTGCCTGGAGTGTACCGGGAGCGTATAGCAATCAGCCCCAGCATTTT	CAWSVPGAYSNQPQHF
TRBV7-8	TRBJ1-2	NA	once	TGTGCCAGCAGCTTGGTCGGGGAGCGGGGGACTTACTATGGCTACACCTTC	CASSLVGERGTYYGYTF
TRBV28	TRBJ2-5	TRBD1	NA	TGTGCCAGCAGTGTCCGGGACAGGGCTCAAGAGACCCAGTACTTC	CASSVRDRAQETQYF
TRBV18	TRBJ1-1	NA	NA	TGTGCCAGCTCACCGGGCCAGGACACTGAAGCTTTCTTT	CASSPGQDTEAFF
TRBV7-9	TRBJ2-7	TRBD2	NA	TGTGCCAGCAGCTTTGCGGGAGGGCCGTACGAGCAGTACTTC	CASSFAGGPYEQYF
TRBV5-4	TRBJ1-1	TRBD1	NA	TGTGCCAGCGGGGACAGCGGGAGTCCACTGAACACTGAAGCTTTCTTT	CASGDSGSPLNTEAFF
TRBV27	TRBJ2-1	TRBD2	NA	TGTGCCAGCAGTTTAGGCGGGAGGGCTTACAATGAGCAGTTCTTC	CASSLGGRAYNEQFF
TRBV6-1	TRBJ2-7	NA	NA	TGTGCCAGCAGTGAAGGACAGGTCTACACCTACGAGCAGTACTTC	CASSEGQVYTYEQYF
TRBV5-1	TRBJ2-3	NA	NA	TGCGCCAGCACTATGGAGGGGCGGGGGCGCTATACGCAGTATTTT	CASTMEGRGRYTQYF
TRBV4-1	TRBJ1-2	NA	once	TGCGCCAGCAGCCAAGAATCGAGGGGGTTTAGCTATGGCTACACCTTC	CASSQESRGFSYGYTF
TRBV28	TRBJ1-2	TRBD1	NA	TGTGCCAGCCTGACGGGACAGGGATATTATGGCTACACCTTC	CASLTGQGYYGYTF
TRBV27	TRBJ2-2	TRBD2	NA	TGTGCCAGCAGTAATGGGGCTAGCGGGACCTATAGGGAGCTGTTTTTT	CASSNGASGTYRELFF
TRBV3-1/TRBV3-2	TRBJ1-3	NA	NA	TGTGCCAGCAGCCAAGTTGTTGGAGGGGTCACCATATATTTT	CASSQVVGGVTIYF
TRBV7-2	TRBJ2-5	NA	NA	TGTGCCAGCAGCTCGCGTGGTGAGGAGACCCAGTACTTC	CASSSRGEETQYF
TRBV6-2/TRBV6-3	TRBJ2-7	TRBD1	NA	TGTGCCAGCAGTTACGGACAGGGGTCTCGGTACGAGCAGTACTTC	CASSYGQGSRYEQYF
TRBV27	TRBJ2-7	NA	NA	TGTGCCAGCAGTCCTACAGGGTACTCCTACGAGCAGTACTTC	CASSPTGYSYEQYF
TRBV19	TRBJ2-3	TRBD2	NA	TGTGCCAGTAGTCCGACTAGCGGGAGGGAGTATTTT	CASSPTSGREYF
TRBV30	TRBJ1-6	TRBD1	NA	TGTGCCTGGAGTGTCGGACAGGGGGGGAATTCACCCCTCCACTTT	CAWSVGQGGNSPLHF
TRBV18	TRBJ1-5	TRBD1	NA	TGTGCCAGCTCGGCAACGACAGGGTTGGACAATCAGCCCCAGCATTTT	CASSATTGLDNQPQHF
TRBV7-8	TRBJ2-2	NA	NA	TGTGCCAGCAGCTATGAGGAGGCCGGGGAGCTGTTTTTT	CASSYEEAGELFF
TRBV27	TRBJ2-2	NA	NA	TGTGCCAGCAGTTTACTCCCCCGTGACACCGGGGAGCTGTTTTTT	CASSLLPRDTGELFF
TRBV5-4	TRBJ2-7	TRBD1	NA	TGTGCCAGCAGCTTGTATAAGGGAACAGGGGGACACGGGCAGTACTTC	CASSLYKGTGGHGQYF
TRBV27	TRBJ2-7	TRBD1	NA	TGTGCCAGCAGTCGACAGGGGGGCACCTACGAGCAGTACTTC	CASSRQGGTYEQYF
TRBV4-1	TRBJ1-5	NA	NA	TGCGCCAGCAGCCCAGTCGGAACAGGGCTAAATCAGCCCCAGCATTTT	CASSPVGTGLNQPQHF
TRBV11-1	TRBJ2-5	TRBD2	NA	TGTGCCAGCAGAACGACTAGCGGGTCAAAGACCCAGTACTTC	CASRTTSGSKTQYF
TRBV7-9	TRBJ2-2	NA	once	TGTGCCAGCAGCTCCTCGCGGGAAAAGAACACCGGGGAGCTGTTTTTT	CASSSSREKNTGELFF
TRBV28	TRBJ2-3	NA	NA	TGTGCCAGCAGTCTGGTGAGGCTTAGCACAGATACGCAGTATTTT	CASSLVRLSTDTQYF
TRBV28	TRBJ1-5	NA	NA	TGTGCCAGCAGTTTACCGATTACAGGGAATCAGCCCCAGCATTTT	CASSLPITGNQPQHF
TRBV24-1	TRBJ1-2	NA	once	TGTGCCACCAGTGAAGCAGGAAAAATATATGGCTACACCTTC	CATSEAGKIYGYTF
TRBV5-6	TRBJ2-7	TRBD2	NA	TGTGCCAGCAGCGATGGTATGGCGGGAGCGTACGAGCAGTACTTC	CASSDGMAGAYEQYF
TRBV7-9	TRBJ2-7	NA	few	TGTGCCAGCAGTGATACAGGCTACGAGCAGTACTTC	CASSDTGYEQYF
TRBV18	TRBJ1-6	NA	few	TGTGCCAGCTCACCACCGTTCGAGACAGGTTCACCCCTCCACTTT	CASSPPFETGSPLHF
TRBV6-5	TRBJ1-1	TRBD1	NA	TGTGCCAGCAGTTACTGGACAGGGGGGAACACTGAAGCTTTCTTT	CASSYWTGGNTEAFF
TRBV2	TRBJ2-3	TRBD2	NA	TGTGCCAGCAGACTAGCGGAGAGCACAGATACGCAGTATTTT	CASRLAESTDTQYF
TRBV6-1	TRBJ2-7	TRBD1	NA	TGTGCCAGCAGTGCAGCCGGGACAGGGGCGGGGGAGCAGTACTTC	CASSAAGTGAGEQYF
TRBV13	TRBJ1-2	NA	NA	TGTGCCAGCAGCTTAGAAGCACCCACCGAGGGCTACACCTTC	CASSLEAPTEGYTF
TRBV7-2	TRBJ1-1	NA	NA	TGTGCCAGCAGCTTATTCTCGGGGAACACTGAAGCTTTCTTT	CASSLFSGNTEAFF
TRBV27	TRBJ2-7	NA	few	TGTGCCAGCAGTTTTGCTCGGGGGGCTTACGAGCAGTACTTC	CASSFARGAYEQYF
TRBV5-1	TRBJ2-2	TRBD1	NA	TGCGCCAGCAGCTTGTTGTCGACAGGGGTTCCCGGGGAGCTGTTTTTT	CASSLLSTGVPGELFF
TRBV6-5	TRBJ1-2	NA	NA	TGTGCCAGCAGTTACTCATCAGGGATCTATGGCTACACCTTC	CASSYSSGIYGYTF
TRBV7-6	TRBJ1-2	TRBD1	NA	TGTGCCAGCAGCCCACATCCGGACAGGGGCGATATCTATGGCTACACCTTC	CASSPHPDRGDIYGYTF